This T cell receptor (beta chain) was profiled in a study of OX40 agonist ivuxolimab in advanced cancers. The method was immunoSEQ multiplex PCR; TCRdb's version includes in-frame clones alone and lacks a portion of them. The table lists some 62,000 clones, roughly nine tenths of them singletons. The CDR3 is 17 residues long. Unmatched junction bases numbered 10, after V lost 4 bases and J lost 5 bases. The V gene's germline CDR1 is SGDLS and CDR2 YYNGEE. The clonotype was recovered from an adult with an advanced solid tumor such as melanoma, head and neck, liver or kidney cancer. The rearrangement links TRBV9 to TRBJ2-5; TRBD2 matches 14 bases. Here the sequenced sample was CD4+ or CD8+ T cells sorted from blood, taken in a trial of the OX40 agonist ivuxolimab. The CDR3 bases are TGTGCCAGCAGCCTTGGGACTAGCGGGAGTACGGTTGAGACCCAGTACTTC. Its protein is CASSLGTSGSTVETQYF.